The source of this T cell receptor (beta chain) is a study of vaccination and CD4 T cells after COVID-19. The treatment: roughly nine-day PBMC culture with coronavirus spike peptide pools or control peptides (ViraFEST assay). Cultured CD4+ T cell DNA was sequenced using the Oncomine TCR Beta short-read assay. From the PCR reads, TCRdb called clonotypes with MiXCR, one entry per CDR3 protein. The repertoire holds approximately 16,000 distinct CDR3 sequences, about 45% seen once, with around 7.8% in the top ten. This clonotype appeared a few times. Its target is unknown. The clonotype comes from a human donor who had recovered from COVID-19. The source was CD4+ T cells from blood, cultured in vitro, collected after SARS-CoV-2 vaccination.

CDR3 sequence: CSAREGIANEQYF. CDR3 in DNA: TGCAGTGCTAGAGAAGGGATCGCGAACGAGCAGTACTTC. The V and J genes are TRBV20-1 and TRBJ2-7; D is ambiguous. Germline lookup yields CDR1 DFQATT and CDR2 SNEGSKA (reference sequence). There are 13 residues in the CDR3. V was shortened by 0 bases and J by 5 bases, with 11 bases between the two germline ends.